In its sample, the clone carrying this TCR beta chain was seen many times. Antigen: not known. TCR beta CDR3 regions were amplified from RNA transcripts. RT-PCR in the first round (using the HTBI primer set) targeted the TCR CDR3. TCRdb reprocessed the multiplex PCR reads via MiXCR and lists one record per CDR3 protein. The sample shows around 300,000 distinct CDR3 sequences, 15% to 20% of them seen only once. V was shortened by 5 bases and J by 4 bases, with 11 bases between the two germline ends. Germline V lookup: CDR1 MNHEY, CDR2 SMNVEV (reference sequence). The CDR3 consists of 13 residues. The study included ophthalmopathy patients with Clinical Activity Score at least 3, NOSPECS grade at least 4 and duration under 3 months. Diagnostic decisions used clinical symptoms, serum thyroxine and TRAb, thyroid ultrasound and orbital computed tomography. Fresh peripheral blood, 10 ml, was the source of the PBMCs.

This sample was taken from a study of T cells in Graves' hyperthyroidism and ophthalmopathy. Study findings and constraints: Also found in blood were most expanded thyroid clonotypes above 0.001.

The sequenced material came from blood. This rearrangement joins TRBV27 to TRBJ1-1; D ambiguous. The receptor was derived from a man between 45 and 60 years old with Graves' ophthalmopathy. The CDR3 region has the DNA TGTGCCAGCAGTCCCCTGGCCGGCACTGAAGCTTTCTTT. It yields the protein CASSPLAGTEAFF.